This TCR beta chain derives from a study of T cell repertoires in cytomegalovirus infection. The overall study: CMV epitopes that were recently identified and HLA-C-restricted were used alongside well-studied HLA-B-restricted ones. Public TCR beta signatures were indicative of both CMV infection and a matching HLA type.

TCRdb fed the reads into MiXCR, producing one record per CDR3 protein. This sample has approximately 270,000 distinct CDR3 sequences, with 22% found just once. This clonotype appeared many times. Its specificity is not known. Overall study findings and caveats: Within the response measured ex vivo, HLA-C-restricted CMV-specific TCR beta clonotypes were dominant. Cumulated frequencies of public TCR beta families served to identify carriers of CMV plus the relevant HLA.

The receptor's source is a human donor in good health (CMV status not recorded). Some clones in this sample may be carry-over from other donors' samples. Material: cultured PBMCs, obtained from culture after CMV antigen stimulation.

CDR3 coding DNA: TGTGCCATCAGTGACCCGACGAGAAGTGGCCAAGAGACCCAGTACTTC. Translating gives CAISDPTRSGQETQYF. V is TRBV10-3 and J is TRBJ2-5; the D is unclear. This CDR3 comprises 16 residues. Trimming cost V 3 bases and J 1 base, with 15 bases left between them. Germline V gene sequence: CDR1 ENHRY, CDR2 SYGVKD.